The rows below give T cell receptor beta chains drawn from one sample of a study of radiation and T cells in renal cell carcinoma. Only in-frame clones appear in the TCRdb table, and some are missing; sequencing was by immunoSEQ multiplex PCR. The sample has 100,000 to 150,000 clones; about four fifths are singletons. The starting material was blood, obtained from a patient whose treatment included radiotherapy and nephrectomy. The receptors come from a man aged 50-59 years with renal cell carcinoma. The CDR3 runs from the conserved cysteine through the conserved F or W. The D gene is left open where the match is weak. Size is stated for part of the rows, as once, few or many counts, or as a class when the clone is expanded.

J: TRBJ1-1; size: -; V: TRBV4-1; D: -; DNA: TGCGCCAGCAGCCAACTGGGTACGGTCACTGAAGCTTTCTTT; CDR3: CASSQLGTVTEAFF
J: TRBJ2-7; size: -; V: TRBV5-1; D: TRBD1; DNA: TGCGCCAGCAGCATACGGACAGGACCTGCCTACGAGCAGTACTTC; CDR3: CASSIRTGPAYEQYF
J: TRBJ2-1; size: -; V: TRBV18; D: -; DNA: TGTGCCAGCTCAGTTTTGGACAACAATGAGCAGTTCTTC; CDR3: CASSVLDNNEQFF
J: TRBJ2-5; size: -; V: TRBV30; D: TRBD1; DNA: TGTGCCTGGAGGAAAGACAGGGCCGAGACCCAGTACTTC; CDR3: CAWRKDRAETQYF
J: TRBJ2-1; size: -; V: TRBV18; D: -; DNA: TGTGCCAGCTCACCATCGCCTTACAATGAGCAGTTCTTC; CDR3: CASSPSPYNEQFF
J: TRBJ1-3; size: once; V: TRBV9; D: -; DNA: TGTGCCAGCAGCGTAGCCCCCAGGCGGGGTTCTGGAAACACCATATATTTT; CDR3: CASSVAPRRGSGNTIYF
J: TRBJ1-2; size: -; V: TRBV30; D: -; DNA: TGTGCCTGGAGTGTCGGGGTCACCTATGGCTACACCTTC; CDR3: CAWSVGVTYGYTF
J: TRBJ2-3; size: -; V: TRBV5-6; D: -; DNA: TGTGCCAGCAGCTTTCGGGAGCTCCCCCGACGAGCGGATACGCAGTATTTT; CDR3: CASSFRELPRRADTQYF
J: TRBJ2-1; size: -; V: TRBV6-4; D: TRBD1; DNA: TGTGCCAGCAGTGAGCTAGGGACAGGGGGTTACAATGAGCAGTTCTTC; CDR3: CASSELGTGGYNEQFF
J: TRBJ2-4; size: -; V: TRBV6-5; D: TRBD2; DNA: TGTGCCAGCAGTCAGCGGGGGAAGGGGAACATTCAGTACTTC; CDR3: CASSQRGKGNIQYF
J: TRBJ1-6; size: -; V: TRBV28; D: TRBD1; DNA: TGTGCCAGCAGTTTCGGGACAGGGGAAAATTCACCCCTCCACTTT; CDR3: CASSFGTGENSPLHF
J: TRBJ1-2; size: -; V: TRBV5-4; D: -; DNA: TGTGCCAGCAGCTTGGGGACAGACTATGGCTACACCTTC; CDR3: CASSLGTDYGYTF
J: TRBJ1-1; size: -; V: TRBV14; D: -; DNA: TGTGCCAGCAGCCAAGGGCCGGGGCGTGAAGCTTTCTTT; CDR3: CASSQGPGREAFF
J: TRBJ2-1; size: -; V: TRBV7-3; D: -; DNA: TGTGCCAGCAGCCCAACACTGGCAGGCTACAATGAGCAGTTCTTC; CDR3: CASSPTLAGYNEQFF
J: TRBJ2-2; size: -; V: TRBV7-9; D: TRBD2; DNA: TGTGCCAGGCGGGAGCTCACCGGGGAGCTGTTTTTT; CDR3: CARRELTGELFF
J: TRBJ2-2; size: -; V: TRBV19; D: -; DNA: TGTGCCAGTAGTATCACTTCGGGGCCTTATAACGGGGAGCTGTTTTTT; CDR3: CASSITSGPYNGELFF
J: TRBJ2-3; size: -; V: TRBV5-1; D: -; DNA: TGCGCCAGCAGCTTCGAAGATACGCAGTATTTT; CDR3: CASSFEDTQYF
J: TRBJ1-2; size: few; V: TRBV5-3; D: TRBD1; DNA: TGTGCCAGAAGCTTGGCCCTACAGGGGCTAGATAGTGGCTACACCTTC; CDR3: CARSLALQGLDSGYTF
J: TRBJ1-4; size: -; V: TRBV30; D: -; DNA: TGTGCCCGCCAAGAAATGGGGATTTTAAAAGAAAAACTGTTTTTT; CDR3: CARQEMGILKEKLFF
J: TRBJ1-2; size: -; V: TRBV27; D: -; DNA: TGTGCCAGCAGTTTAGCCGGGACCGACTATGGCTACACCTTC; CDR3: CASSLAGTDYGYTF
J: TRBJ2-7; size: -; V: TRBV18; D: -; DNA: TGTGCCAGCTCACCGGCGGGGTTACGTTACGAGCAGTACTTC; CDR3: CASSPAGLRYEQYF
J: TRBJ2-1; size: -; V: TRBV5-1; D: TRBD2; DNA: TGCGCCAGCAGCTTGGGTCTAGCGGGAGGAGGTGAGCAGTTCTTC; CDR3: CASSLGLAGGGEQFF
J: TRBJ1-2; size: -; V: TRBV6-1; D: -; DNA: TGTGCCAGCAGTGAAGCTCAGGGGAGTGGCTATGGCTACACCTTC; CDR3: CASSEAQGSGYGYTF
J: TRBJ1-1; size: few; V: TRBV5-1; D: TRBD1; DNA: TGCGCCAGCAGCTTCGGGACAGGGTATATGAACACTGAAGCTTTCTTT; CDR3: CASSFGTGYMNTEAFF
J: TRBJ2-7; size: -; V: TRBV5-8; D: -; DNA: TGTGCCAGCAGCTTGACCTACGAGCAGTACTTC; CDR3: CASSLTYEQYF
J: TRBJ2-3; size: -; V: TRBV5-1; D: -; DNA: TGCGCCAGCAGCACCGGGGCAGAACAGGGCACAGATACGCAGTATTTT; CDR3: CASSTGAEQGTDTQYF
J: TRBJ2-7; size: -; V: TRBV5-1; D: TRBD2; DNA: TGCGCCAGCAGCTTGGCCGGGACTAGCGGGTCTAGCTCCTACGAGCAGTACTTC; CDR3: CASSLAGTSGSSSYEQYF
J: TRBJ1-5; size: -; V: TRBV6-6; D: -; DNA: TGTGCCAGCAGTTACTCGACGCGGGATCAGCCCCAGCATTTT; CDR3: CASSYSTRDQPQHF
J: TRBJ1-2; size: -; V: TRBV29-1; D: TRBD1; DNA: TGCAGCGTCTACCCAATGGGGACAGGGGGCGGCTACACCTTC; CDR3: CSVYPMGTGGGYTF